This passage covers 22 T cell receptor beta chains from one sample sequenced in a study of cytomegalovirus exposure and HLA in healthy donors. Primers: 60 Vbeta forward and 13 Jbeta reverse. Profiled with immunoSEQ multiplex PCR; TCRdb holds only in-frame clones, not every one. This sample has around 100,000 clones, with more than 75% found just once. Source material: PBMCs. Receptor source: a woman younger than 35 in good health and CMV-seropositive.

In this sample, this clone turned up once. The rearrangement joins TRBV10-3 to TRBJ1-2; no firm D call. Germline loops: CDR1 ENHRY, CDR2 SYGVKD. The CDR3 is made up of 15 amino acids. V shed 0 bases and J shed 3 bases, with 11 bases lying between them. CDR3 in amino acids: CAISESGRVDYGYTF. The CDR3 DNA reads TGTGCCATCAGTGAGTCGGGGAGAGTGGACTATGGCTACACCTTC.

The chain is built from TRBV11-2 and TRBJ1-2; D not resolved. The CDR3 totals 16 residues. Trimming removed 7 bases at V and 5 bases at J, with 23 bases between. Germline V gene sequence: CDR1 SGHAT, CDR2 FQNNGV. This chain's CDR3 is CASKVDRRGTGYGYTF. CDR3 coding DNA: TGTGCCAGCAAGGTCGACCGACGTGGAACGGGTTATGGCTACACCTTC.

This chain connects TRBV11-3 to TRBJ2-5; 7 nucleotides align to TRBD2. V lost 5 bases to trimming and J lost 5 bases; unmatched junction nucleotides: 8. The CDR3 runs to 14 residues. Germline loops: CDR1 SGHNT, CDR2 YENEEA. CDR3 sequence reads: CASSRTGGRETQYF. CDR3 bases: TGTGCCAGCAGCCGAACCGGGGGGAGGGAGACCCAGTACTTC.

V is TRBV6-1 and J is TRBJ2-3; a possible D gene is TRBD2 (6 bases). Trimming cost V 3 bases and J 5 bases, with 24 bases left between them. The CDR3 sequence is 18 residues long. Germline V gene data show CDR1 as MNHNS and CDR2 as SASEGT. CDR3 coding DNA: TGTGCCAGCAGTGAGGTGGGGGGATTCTCGCCAGGTAGAGATACGCAGTATTTT. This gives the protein CASSEVGGFSPGRDTQYF.

CDR3: CASSWTSGNEQFF. For the CDR3, the DNA is TGTGCCAGCAGTTGGACTAGTGGTAATGAGCAGTTCTTC. The chain carries TRBV28 and TRBJ2-1, with 7 bases fitting TRBD2. Germline-derived CDR1 and CDR2 are MDHEN and SYDVKM. The CDR3 has 13 residues. The V gene end was trimmed by 4 bases and the J gene end by 7 bases; junction bases not matched to a gene: 4.

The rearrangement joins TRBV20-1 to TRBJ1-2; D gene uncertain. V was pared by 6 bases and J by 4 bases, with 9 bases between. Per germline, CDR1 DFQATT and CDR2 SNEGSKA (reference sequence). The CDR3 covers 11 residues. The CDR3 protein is CSAPKVYGYTF. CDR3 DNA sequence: TGCAGTGCCCCTAAAGTCTATGGCTACACCTTC.

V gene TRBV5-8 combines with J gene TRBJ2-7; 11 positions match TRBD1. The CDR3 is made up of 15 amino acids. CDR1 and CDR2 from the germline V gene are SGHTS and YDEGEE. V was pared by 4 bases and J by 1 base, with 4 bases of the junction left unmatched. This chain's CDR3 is CASSPGQGVSYEQYF. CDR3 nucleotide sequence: TGTGCCAGCAGCCCGGGACAGGGGGTTTCCTACGAGCAGTACTTC.

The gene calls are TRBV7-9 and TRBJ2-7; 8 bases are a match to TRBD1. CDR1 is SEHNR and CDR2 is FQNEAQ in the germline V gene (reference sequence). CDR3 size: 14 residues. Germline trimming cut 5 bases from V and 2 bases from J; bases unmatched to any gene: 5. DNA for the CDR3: TGTGCCAGCAGCACTGACAGGGGTCCCTACGAGCAGTACTTC. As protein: CASSTDRGPYEQYF.

Here the CDR3 reads CASSPTIGTVNYGYTF. As DNA, the CDR3 is TGTGCCAGCAGCCCGACCATTGGGACAGTCAACTATGGCTACACCTTC. The chain has TRBV14 and TRBJ1-2; 7 nucleotides match TRBD1. V lost 4 bases to trimming and J lost 2 bases; unmatched junction nucleotides: 10. The CDR3 is made up of 16 amino acids. Germline CDR1 reads SGHDN; CDR2 reads FVKESK. The variable domain in full, completed from reference TRBV14 and TRBJ1-2, reads EAGVTQFPSHSVIEKGQTVTLRCDPISGHDNLYWYRRVMGKEIKFLLHFVKESKQDESGMPNNRFLAERTGGTYSTLKVQPAELEDSGVYFCASSPTIGTVNYGYTFGSGTRLTVV.

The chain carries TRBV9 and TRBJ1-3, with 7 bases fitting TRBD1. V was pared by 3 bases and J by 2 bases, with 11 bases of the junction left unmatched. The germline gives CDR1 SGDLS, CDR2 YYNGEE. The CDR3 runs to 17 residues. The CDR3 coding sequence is TGTGCCAGCAGCGGGGACCTACAGGGGACTCCTGGAAACACCATATATTTT. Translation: CASSGDLQGTPGNTIYF. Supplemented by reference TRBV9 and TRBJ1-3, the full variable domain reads DSGVTQTPKHLITATGQRVTLRCSPRSGDLSVYWYQQSLDQGLQFLIQYYNGEERAKGNILERFSAQQFPDLHSELNLSSLELGDSALYFCASSGDLQGTPGNTIYFGEGSWLTVV.

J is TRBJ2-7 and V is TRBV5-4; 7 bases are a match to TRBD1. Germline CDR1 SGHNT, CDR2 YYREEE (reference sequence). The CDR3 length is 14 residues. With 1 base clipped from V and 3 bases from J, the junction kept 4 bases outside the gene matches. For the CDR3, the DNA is TGTGCCAGCAGCTTGACAGGGGAATACTACGAGCAGTACTTC. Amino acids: CASSLTGEYYEQYF.

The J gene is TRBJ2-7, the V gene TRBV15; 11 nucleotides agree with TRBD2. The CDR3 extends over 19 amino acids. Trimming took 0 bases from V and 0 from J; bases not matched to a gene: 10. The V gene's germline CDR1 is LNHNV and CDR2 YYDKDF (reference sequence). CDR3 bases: TGTGCCACCAGCAGAGATCTGTCGGGACTAGCGGCTTTCTCCTACGAGCAGTACTTC. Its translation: CATSRDLSGLAAFSYEQYF.

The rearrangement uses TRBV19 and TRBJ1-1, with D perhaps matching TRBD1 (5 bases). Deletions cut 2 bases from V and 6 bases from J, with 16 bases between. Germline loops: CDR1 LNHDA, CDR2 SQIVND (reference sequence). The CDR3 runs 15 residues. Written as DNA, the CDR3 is TGTGCCAGTAGTATAAGGGGTGGAGAAAGTTCTGAAGCTTTCTTT. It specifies CASSIRGGESSEAFF.

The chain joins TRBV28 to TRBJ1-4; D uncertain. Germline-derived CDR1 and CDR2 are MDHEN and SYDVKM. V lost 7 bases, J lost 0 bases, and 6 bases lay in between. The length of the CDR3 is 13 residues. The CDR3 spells CASTSATNEKLFF. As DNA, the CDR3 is TGTGCCAGCACCTCTGCAACTAATGAAAAACTGTTTTTT.

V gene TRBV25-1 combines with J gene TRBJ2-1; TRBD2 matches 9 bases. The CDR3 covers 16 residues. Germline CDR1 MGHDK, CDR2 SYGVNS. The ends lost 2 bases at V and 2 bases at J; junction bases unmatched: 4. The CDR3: CASSEPRGGAYNEQFF. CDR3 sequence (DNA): TGTGCCAGCAGTGAACCCCGCGGGGGGGCCTACAATGAGCAGTTCTTC.

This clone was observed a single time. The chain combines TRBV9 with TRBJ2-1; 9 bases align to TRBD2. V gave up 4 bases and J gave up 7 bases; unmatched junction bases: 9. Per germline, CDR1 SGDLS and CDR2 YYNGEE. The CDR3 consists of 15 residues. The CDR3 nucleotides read TGTGCCAGCAGCCTCCGTAGCGGGAGTTTAAATGAGCAGTTCTTC. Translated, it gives CASSLRSGSLNEQFF.

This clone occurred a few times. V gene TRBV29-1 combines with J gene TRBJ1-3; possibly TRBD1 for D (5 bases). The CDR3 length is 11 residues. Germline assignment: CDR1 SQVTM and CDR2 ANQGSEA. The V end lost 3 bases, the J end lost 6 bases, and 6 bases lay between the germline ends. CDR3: CSVDRVNTIYF. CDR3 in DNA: TGCAGCGTTGACAGGGTAAACACCATATATTTT.

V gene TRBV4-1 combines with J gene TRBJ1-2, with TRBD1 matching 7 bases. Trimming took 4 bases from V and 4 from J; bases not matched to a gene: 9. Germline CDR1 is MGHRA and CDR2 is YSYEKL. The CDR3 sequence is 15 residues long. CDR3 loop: CASSLAKGAPYGYTF. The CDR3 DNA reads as TGCGCCAGCAGCCTCGCAAAGGGGGCCCCCTATGGCTACACCTTC.

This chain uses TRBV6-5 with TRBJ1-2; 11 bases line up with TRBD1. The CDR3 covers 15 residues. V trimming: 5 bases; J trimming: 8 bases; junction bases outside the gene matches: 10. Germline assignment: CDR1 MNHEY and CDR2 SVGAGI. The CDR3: CASSKWTGGTIGYTF. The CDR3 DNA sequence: TGTGCCAGCAGTAAGTGGACAGGGGGCACCATCGGCTACACCTTC.

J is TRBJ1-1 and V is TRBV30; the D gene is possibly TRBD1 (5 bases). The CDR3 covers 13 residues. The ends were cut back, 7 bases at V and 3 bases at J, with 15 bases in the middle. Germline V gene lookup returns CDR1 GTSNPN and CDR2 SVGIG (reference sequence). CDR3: CASRGSRDTEAFF. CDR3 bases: TGTGCCTCACGCGGCAGCAGGGACACTGAAGCTTTCTTT.

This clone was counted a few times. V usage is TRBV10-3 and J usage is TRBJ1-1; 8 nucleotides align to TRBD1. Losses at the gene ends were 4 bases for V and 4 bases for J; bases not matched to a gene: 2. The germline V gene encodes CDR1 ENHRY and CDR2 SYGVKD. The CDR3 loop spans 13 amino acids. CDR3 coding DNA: TGTGCCATCAGTGTAGACAGGGGCACTGAAGCTTTCTTT. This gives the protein CAISVDRGTEAFF.

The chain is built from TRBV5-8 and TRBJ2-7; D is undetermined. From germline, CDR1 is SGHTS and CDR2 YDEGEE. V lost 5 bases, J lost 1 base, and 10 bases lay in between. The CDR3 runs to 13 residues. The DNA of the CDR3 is TGTGCCAGCAGAGTATTGGCATCCTACGAGCAGTACTTC. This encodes CASRVLASYEQYF.